The rows below give T cell receptor beta chains drawn from one sample of a study of long-term antiretroviral therapy in people with HIV. Measured with immunoSEQ multiplex PCR; TCRdb has only the in-frame clones, and not every one. Here the sample spans 12,000 to 15,000 clones, around 90% being singletons. The material sequenced was unsorted PBMCs, taken 6.2 years after starting antiretroviral therapy. The receptor source for this set is a middle-aged man with HIV. CDR3s include the opening cysteine and the closing phenylalanine or tryptophan. The order of the fields is J gene, V gene, D gene, clone size, CDR3 protein, CDR3 DNA. D genes are given only for firm matches. Only part of the rows carry a size: once, few, many, or a class if the clone is expanded.

TRBJ2-1 TRBV5-1 TRBD2 NA CASNREGWNEQFF TGCGCCAGCAATAGGGAGGGGTGGAATGAGCAGTTCTTC
TRBJ2-1 TRBV25-1 TRBD2 NA CASKSGRRWSYNEQFF TGTGCCAGCAAAAGCGGGAGACGGTGGTCCTACAATGAGCAGTTCTTC
TRBJ2-7 TRBV19 TRBD1 NA CASSPGQGAYEQYF TGTGCCAGTAGTCCTGGACAGGGGGCCTACGAGCAGTACTTC
TRBJ2-7 TRBV11-2 NA NA CASSSLGSSYEQYF TGTGCCAGCAGCTCCCTGGGATCATCCTACGAGCAGTACTTC
TRBJ1-4 TRBV7-9 NA NA CASSLLGGAANEKLFF TGTGCCAGCAGCTTACTAGGGGGTGCGGCTAATGAAAAACTGTTTTTT
TRBJ2-3 TRBV10-3 NA NA CAISEHRAVDTQYF TGTGCCATCAGTGAACATAGGGCGGTAGATACGCAGTATTTT
TRBJ1-5 TRBV6-1 NA NA CASSELGTGNQPQHF TGTGCCAGCAGTGAACTTGGGACGGGCAATCAGCCCCAGCATTTT
TRBJ1-3 TRBV28 NA NA CASTLQSSGNTIYF TGTGCCAGCACCCTACAGAGCTCTGGAAACACCATATATTTT
TRBJ1-1 TRBV4-2 TRBD1 NA CASSPLTGTVKGTRAFF TGTGCCAGCAGCCCGCTGACAGGGACCGTTAAAGGGACGAGGGCTTTCTTT
TRBJ1-5 TRBV25-1 NA few CASSSSGVNQPQHF TGTGCCAGCAGTTCCTCAGGGGTCAATCAGCCCCAGCATTTT
TRBJ2-1 TRBV4-1 TRBD2 once CASSQTITSGGGNEQFF TGCGCCAGCAGCCAAACCATTACTAGCGGGGGAGGCAATGAGCAGTTCTTC
TRBJ1-1 TRBV15 NA few CATSRDRMGNTEAFF TGTGCCACCAGCAGAGACAGGATGGGGAACACTGAAGCTTTCTTT
TRBJ1-2 TRBV7-8 TRBD1 NA CASSLALVTGGGYTF TGTGCCAGCAGCTTAGCGCTTGTGACAGGGGGTGGCTACACCTTC
TRBJ2-5 TRBV5-1 NA NA CASSSSRAGPRLQETQYF TGCGCCAGCAGCTCATCTCGAGCGGGCCCCCGACTCCAAGAGACCCAGTACTTC
TRBJ1-2 TRBV16 TRBD1 NA CASSHDDRDTPNYGYTF TGTGCCAGCAGCCACGACGACAGGGATACTCCAAACTATGGCTACACCTTC
TRBJ2-1 TRBV15 NA once CATSSLYNEQFF TGTGCCACCAGCAGCCTATACAATGAGCAGTTCTTC